Following are 12 T cell receptor beta chains from one sample sequenced in a study of blood T cell repertoires in COVID-19. The protocol was immunoSEQ multiplex PCR, while the TCRdb copy is restricted to in-frame clones and leaves out a portion. The sample lists around 240,000 clones, approximately 80% occurring once. Sequencing was performed on peripheral blood. Every receptor here comes from a woman over 75 with acute or convalescent COVID-19.

The chain employs TRBV9 and TRBJ1-4; D is unresolved. CDR1 SGDLS and CDR2 YYNGEE come from the germline V gene. The CDR3 runs 14 residues. Trimming shortened V by 5 bases and J by 6 bases, and 14 bases separated the two germline ends. The CDR3 protein is CASRGREDYEKLFF. Here the CDR3 DNA reads TGTGCCAGCAGGGGCCGGGAAGACTATGAAAAACTGTTTTTT. The whole variable domain, filled in from reference TRBV9 and TRBJ1-4, reads DSGVTQTPKHLITATGQRVTLRCSPRSGDLSVYWYQQSLDQGLQFLIQYYNGEERAKGNILERFSAQQFPDLHSELNLSSLELGDSALYFCASRGREDYEKLFFGSGTQLSVL.

This chain uses TRBV2 with TRBJ1-4; 7 positions match TRBD1. V lost 7 bases, J lost 10 bases, and 9 bases stayed unmatched. This CDR3 has 13 amino acids. CDR1 is SNHLY and CDR2 is FYNNEI in the germline V gene. The CDR3 here is CASTRQGVGKLFF. In DNA form, the CDR3 reads TGTGCCAGCACCCGGCAGGGGGTCGGAAAACTGTTTTTT.

V is TRBV19 and J is TRBJ1-1; 9 nucleotides agree with TRBD1. Per the germline V gene, CDR1 is LNHDA and CDR2 is SQIVND (reference sequence). Trimming removed 8 bases from V and 5 bases from J; junction bases left unmatched: 9. The CDR3 totals 14 residues. The CDR3 spells CASLAGTGRTEAFF. CDR3 in DNA: TGTGCCAGTTTGGCCGGGACAGGGAGAACTGAAGCTTTCTTT.

This clone qualifies as medium-sized (0.01 to 0.1%). This rearrangement joins TRBV7-2 to TRBJ2-1; 10 bases are a match to TRBD1. The germline V gene has CDR1 SGHTA and CDR2 FQGNSA. The CDR3 sequence is 16 residues long. Trimming took 2 bases from V and 1 from J; bases not matched to a gene: 2. CDR3 in amino acids: CASSLRDRGSYNEQFF. In nucleotides, the CDR3 is TGTGCCAGCAGCTTAAGGGACAGGGGATCCTACAATGAGCAGTTCTTC.

The rearrangement joins TRBV7-2 to TRBJ1-1, with 7 positions matching TRBD1. Germline CDR1 is SGHTA and CDR2 is FQGNSA. The CDR3 covers 15 residues. The J segment lost 1 base and the V segment lost 8 bases, leaving 10 bases of the junction unmatched. CDR3 coding DNA: TGTGCCAGCGTAGAAGGGGGCATTGGGAACACTGAAGCTTTCTTT. Amino acids: CASVEGGIGNTEAFF.

The chain has TRBV5-4 and TRBJ1-1, with D perhaps matching TRBD1 (6 bases). Trimming pared 4 bases from V and 1 base from J, leaving 14 bases between. Germline V gene data show CDR1 as SGHNT and CDR2 as YYREEE (reference sequence). The CDR3 is 15 residues long. CDR3 nucleotide sequence: TGTGCCAGCAGCCGAGGGGACACCTGGAACACTGAAGCTTTCTTT. Protein sequence: CASSRGDTWNTEAFF.

V and J are TRBV6-1 and TRBJ1-5, with D possibly TRBD1 on 6 matching bases. V gave up 1 base and J gave up 0 bases, with 16 bases separating them. Germline-derived CDR1 and CDR2 are MNHNS and SASEGT. CDR3 length: 18 residues. In nucleotides, the CDR3 is TGTGCCAGCAGTGAAGGTGTACAGGGTCAAAGTAGCAATCAGCCCCAGCATTTT. It specifies CASSEGVQGQSSNQPQHF.

This clone was recorded once. The chain employs TRBV24-1 and TRBJ2-1, with a weak D call TRBD2 (5 bases). Trimming took off 4 bases at V and 0 bases at J, with 18 bases between the two ends. The germline V gene has CDR1 KGHDR and CDR2 SFDVKD. This CDR3 region has 18 residues. CDR3 amino acids: CATSEAGGLVSSYNEQFF. The CDR3 DNA reads as TGTGCCACCAGTGAGGCCGGAGGACTCGTTAGCTCCTACAATGAGCAGTTCTTC.

The DNA of the CDR3 is TGTGCCAGCAGCTTAGCTAGCGGGGGGTCCTACGAGCAGTACTTC. It specifies CASSLASGGSYEQYF. The gene calls are TRBV7-3 and TRBJ2-7; 11 nucleotides match TRBD2. The germline CDR1 and CDR2 sequences are SGHTA and FQGTGA. The CDR3 length is 15 residues. With V trimmed by 2 bases and J by 1 base, 1 base remained unmatched.

V usage is TRBV5-4 and J usage is TRBJ1-1, with D possibly being TRBD1 (6 bases). The CDR3 consists of 13 residues. Germline V CDR1 and CDR2: SGHNT, YYREEE (reference sequence). Between the trimmed V and J ends, which lost 9 bases and 3 bases, there was a span of 15 bases. CDR3 sequence: CATILGGHTEAFF. The CDR3 coding sequence is TGTGCCACAATCTTGGGGGGGCACACTGAAGCTTTCTTT.

The rearrangement joins TRBV5-1 to TRBJ2-3; tentative D call: TRBD2 (6 bases). The V end was cut by 5 bases, the J end by 2 bases, with 12 bases between. Germline V CDR1 and CDR2: SGHRS, YFSETQ. The CDR3 runs to 14 residues. Here the CDR3 DNA reads TGCGCCAGCAGACGGGACTCAAACACAGATACGCAGTATTTT. Its protein product is CASRRDSNTDTQYF.

The genes are TRBV10-3 and TRBJ2-1; 9 nucleotides line up with TRBD2. J lost 2 bases, V lost 9 bases, and 2 bases had no gene match. Germline loops: CDR1 ENHRY, CDR2 SYGVKD. This CDR3 is built from 13 residues. The DNA of the CDR3 is TGTGCCATTAGCGGGGGAGCCTACAATGAGCAGTTCTTC. It codes for CAISGGAYNEQFF.